This T cell receptor (beta chain) was sequenced during a study of human T cells and chemical hapten exposure. Findings and caveats of the study: Large CDR3 similarity clusters arose significantly more often from expanded TCRs than from controls.

The time point: pre-sensitization, week 0. Treatment defined: therapeutic diphenylcyclopropenone sensitization with weekly scalp DPC. Germline V gene lookup returns CDR1 DFQATT and CDR2 SNEGSKA (reference sequence). CDR3 size: 14 residues. V shed 0 bases and J shed 6 bases, with 14 bases lying between them. Each CDR3 protein is one row after TCRdb ran MiXCR on the RACE reads. Here the sample spans 350,000 to 450,000 distinct CDR3 sequences, approximately 5% being singletons. Only a few counts were recorded for this clonotype. Its specificity is unknown. This TCR came from a woman aged 50 to 60 with alopecia areata. Some clones in this sample may be carry-over from other donors' samples. Sequenced here: whole blood, sampled in connection with sensitization to the hapten diphenylcyclopropenone (DPC). The chain carries TRBV20-1 and TRBJ1-1; no definite D call. The CDR3 DNA reads as TGCAGTGCTAGAGATCGCGCGCGGAGGGCTGAAGCTTTCTTT. Its translation: CSARDRARRAEAFF.